The sequence of this T cell receptor beta chain was determined in a study of PD-1 blockade in classical Hodgkin lymphoma. Broader study findings: Patients were excluded if nivolumab began under 1 year after ASCT (the autologous transplant). Patients newly diagnosed and complete responders had comparable baseline diversity. Compared with baseline, CD4+ but not CD8+ TCR diversity had risen significantly by C4D1.

All patients experienced relapse after autologous stem cell transplantation, and brentuximab vedotin exposure was variable. The CDR3 spans 14 residues. Germline trimming cut 5 bases from V and 0 bases from J; bases unmatched to any gene: 4. CDR1 and CDR2 (germline): MDHEN, SYDVKM. This clone came up many times. Its antigen is currently unknown. This table comes from immunoSEQ multiplex PCR, and its TCRdb copy is limited to in-frame clones, with some not included. The data hold tens of thousands of clones, with more than 60% observed a single time. The source of this sequence is a human donor with classical Hodgkin lymphoma. Source: peripheral blood mononuclear cells (PBMCs), taken before the second cycle of nivolumab. The V and J genes are TRBV28 and TRBJ2-7, with 7 positions matching TRBD1. The CDR3 coding sequence is TGTGCCAGCAGTGTTAGGGACAGCTCCTACGAGCAGTACGTC. Protein product: CASSVRDSSYEQYV.